These 21 T cell receptor beta chains came from one sample sequenced in a study of blood T cell repertoires in COVID-19. Sequencing was performed with immunoSEQ multiplex PCR; in TCRdb, only in-frame clones are kept and a portion is missing. The sample consists of 90,000 to 120,000 clones, approximately 92% of them appearing once. The sequencing sample was made of peripheral blood. Source of these receptors: a man in his 70s with acute or convalescent COVID-19.

This clone was found once. The V call is TRBV21-1, the J call TRBJ1-2; the table's D call TRBD1 went unverified against the DNA. TRBV21-1 is assigned pseudogene status. The CDR3 spans 15 residues. In DNA, the CDR3 is TGTGCCAGCAGCACCCGACTACAGGGGGGAGATGGCTACACCTTC. This gives the protein CASSTRLQGGDGYTF.

This clone appeared once. This rearrangement joins TRBV29-1 to TRBJ1-1; the match to TRBD1 covers 7 bases. From germline, CDR1 is SQVTM and CDR2 ANQGSEA. The length of the CDR3 is 13 residues. The trim removed 6 bases at V and 1 base at J, leaving 5 bases unmatched. The CDR3 DNA sequence: TGCAGCGTACAGGGGTTCCAGAACACTGAAGCTTTCTTT. Amino acids: CSVQGFQNTEAFF.

The genes are TRBV23-1 and TRBJ2-7; 15 bases map to TRBD2. TRBV23-1 carries the ORF label, with uncertain function. The CDR3 is 18 amino acids. With 4 bases clipped from V and 4 bases from J, the junction kept 11 bases outside the gene matches. The CDR3 DNA is TGCGCCAGCAGTCCGGGACAGGAGGGGACTAGCGGGGGGTACGAGCAGTACTTC. Encoded protein: CASSPGQEGTSGGYEQYF.

The V call is TRBV3-1 (or the pseudogene TRBV3-2), the J call TRBJ2-2; possible D gene TRBD1, 6 bases. This CDR3 is built from 14 residues. V lost 4 bases to trimming and J lost 7 bases, with 13 bases between them. CDR1 is LGHDT, CDR2 YNNKEL, per germline (reference sequence). The CDR3 spells CASSPQTGNGELFF. CDR3 bases: TGTGCCAGCAGCCCCCAGACAGGAAACGGGGAGCTGTTTTTT.

The chain uses TRBV13 and TRBJ1-5, with D possibly matching TRBD1 (6 bases). The CDR3 sequence is 14 residues long. V was cut by 3 bases and J by 6 bases, with 12 bases left in between. The germline V gene encodes CDR1 PRHDT and CDR2 FYEKMQ (reference sequence). The CDR3 nucleotides are TGTGCCAGCAGCTTTGGTACAGGGAGTCAGCCCCAGCATTTT. Amino acids: CASSFGTGSQPQHF.

The rearrangement links TRBV19 to TRBJ2-2; 8 bases align to TRBD2. V shed 6 bases and J 0 bases; nucleotides not matched to a gene: 0. The CDR3 has 14 amino acids. Per the germline V gene, CDR1 is LNHDA and CDR2 is SQIVND (reference sequence). Here the CDR3 reads CASRGLANTGELFF. The CDR3 nucleotides are TGTGCCAGTAGGGGACTAGCGAACACCGGGGAGCTGTTTTTT.

The chain joins TRBV27 to TRBJ2-7; TRBD1 might be the D (5 bases). V was clipped by 5 bases and J by 3 bases, with 14 bases between them. CDR1 is MNHEY, CDR2 SMNVEV, per germline (reference sequence). This CDR3 is built from 14 residues. As DNA, the CDR3 is TGTGCCAGCAGTAGGAACAGGTTCAACTACGAGCAGTACTTC. Encoded protein: CASSRNRFNYEQYF.

This chain uses TRBV6-2 or TRBV6-3 with TRBJ2-1; 12 bases align to TRBD2. V dropped 4 bases and J dropped 3; count of bases not matched to a gene: 4. Germline loops: CDR1 MNHEY, CDR2 SVGEGT. The CDR3 extends over 16 amino acids. This CDR3 reads CASSSELAGGYNEQFF. The CDR3 nucleotides are TGTGCCAGCAGTTCCGAACTAGCGGGAGGCTACAATGAGCAGTTCTTC.

The CDR3 sequence is CASSLQGDYGYTF. Written as DNA, the CDR3 is TGTGCCAGCAGCCTACAGGGCGACTATGGCTACACCTTC. The chain combines TRBV3-1 (or the pseudogene TRBV3-2) with TRBJ1-2, with a possible D match to TRBD1 (6 bases). Trimming left V 4 bases short and J 3 bases short, with 9 bases between. The germline V gene encodes CDR1 LGHDT and CDR2 YNNKEL (reference sequence). This CDR3 is 13 amino acids long.

The V gene is TRBV5-1, the J gene TRBJ1-3, with D unresolved. The germline V gene encodes CDR1 SGHRS and CDR2 YFSETQ. V shed 1 base and J shed 0 bases, with 5 bases lying between them. The CDR3 loop spans 14 amino acids. The CDR3 spells CASSLTDSGNTIYF. DNA of the CDR3: TGCGCCAGCAGCTTGACAGACTCTGGAAACACCATATATTTT.

The rearrangement links TRBV29-1 to TRBJ2-1, with TRBD2 identical over 7 bases. The germline gives CDR1 SQVTM, CDR2 ANQGSEA. Unmatched junction bases numbered 12, after V lost 5 bases and J lost 8 bases. The CDR3 spans 14 residues. The CDR3 region has the DNA TGCAGCGTTCCCCCCGGACTAGAACACCATGAGCAGTTCTTC. Protein product: CSVPPGLEHHEQFF.

V is TRBV24-1 and J is TRBJ2-2; 7 nucleotides agree with TRBD1. CDR3 length: 16 amino acids. V shed 4 bases and J 3 bases; nucleotides not matched to a gene: 7. Germline CDR1 is KGHDR and CDR2 is SFDVKD. CDR3 nucleotides: TGTGCCACCAGTGACCCCACAGGGGCCTACACCGGGGAGCTGTTTTTT. Its protein product is CATSDPTGAYTGELFF.

The chain is built from TRBV6-2 or TRBV6-3 and TRBJ2-1, with TRBD1 identical over 8 bases. This CDR3 has 15 amino acids. Germline trimming cut 5 bases from V and 4 bases from J; bases unmatched to any gene: 7. Germline values: CDR1 MNHEY, CDR2 SVGEGT. The CDR3 here is CASSQQGGVYNEQFF. For the CDR3, the DNA is TGTGCCAGCAGTCAACAGGGGGGAGTTTACAATGAGCAGTTCTTC.

The chain has TRBV27 and TRBJ2-7; 7 positions agree with TRBD1. Germline-derived CDR1 and CDR2 are MNHEY and SMNVEV (reference sequence). J gave up 6 bases and V 3 bases, and 5 bases lay outside the gene matches. CDR3 length: 13 residues. DNA of the CDR3: TGTGCCAGCAGTTTTACGGGACAGCGCGAGCAGTACTTC. Protein: CASSFTGQREQYF.

The count of this clone is one. The identical CDR3 is also encoded by other nucleotide sequences in the sample. The chain has TRBV14 and TRBJ1-3, with D uncertain. The CDR3 runs 14 residues. Germline CDR1 is SGHDN and CDR2 is FVKESK. Deletions cut 1 base from V and 0 bases from J, with 4 bases between. The CDR3 here is CASSQVSSGNTIYF. The CDR3 DNA sequence: TGTGCCAGCAGCCAAGTGAGCTCTGGAAACACCATATATTTT. Variable domain in full (rest from reference TRBV14 and TRBJ1-3): EAGVTQFPSHSVIEKGQTVTLRCDPISGHDNLYWYRRVMGKEIKFLLHFVKESKQDESGMPNNRFLAERTGGTYSTLKVQPAELEDSGVYFCASSQVSSGNTIYFGEGSWLTVV.

The CDR3 sequence: CATRRTSGGLLAKNIQYF. The CDR3, as DNA: TGTGCCACCAGAAGGACTAGCGGGGGGCTCCTAGCCAAAAACATTCAGTACTTC. The chain carries TRBV15 and TRBJ2-4, with 14 nucleotides matching TRBD2. The CDR3 is 18 residues long. The V gene end was trimmed by 6 bases and the J gene end by 0 bases; junction bases not matched to a gene: 7. From germline, CDR1 is LNHNV and CDR2 YYDKDF (reference sequence).

The chain recombines TRBV14 with TRBJ2-5, with TRBD2 identical over 10 bases. Germline assignment: CDR1 SGHDN and CDR2 FVKESK. Unmatched junction bases numbered 9, after V lost 1 base and J lost 4 bases. The CDR3 has 17 residues. The CDR3 DNA sequence: TGTGCCAGCAGCCAAGCGTTTCTAGCGGGAGCGGTAGAGACCCAGTACTTC. Protein product: CASSQAFLAGAVETQYF.

This clone has just one count. The J gene is TRBJ1-2, the V gene TRBV3-1 (or the pseudogene TRBV3-2); D is ambiguous. Deletions cut 4 bases from V and 3 bases from J, with 12 bases between. This CDR3 contains 14 residues. The germline V gene encodes CDR1 LGHDT and CDR2 YNNKEL (reference sequence). As DNA, the CDR3 is TGTGCCAGCAGCCGCCAGACCGGGGACTATGGCTACACCTTC. Amino acids: CASSRQTGDYGYTF.

The V and J genes are TRBV6-5 and TRBJ1-1; weak D call: TRBD1 (6 bases). This CDR3 comprises 14 residues. In germline, CDR1 is MNHEY, CDR2 SVGAGI. V was cut by 2 bases and J by 4 bases, with 11 bases left in between. Written as DNA, the CDR3 is TGTGCCAGCAGTTACGGGGGCGCCCGCACTGAAGCTTTCTTT. Its translation: CASSYGGARTEAFF.

This clone was counted a single time. In DNA, the CDR3 is TGCGCCAGCAGCTTACAGGGGTCCACCTACAATGAGCAGTTCTTC. Its translation is CASSLQGSTYNEQFF. The rearrangement links TRBV5-1 to TRBJ2-1; TRBD1 matches 7 bases. Germline values: CDR1 SGHRS, CDR2 YFSETQ. This CDR3 is built from 15 residues. V trimming: 2 bases; J trimming: 2 bases; junction bases outside the gene matches: 4.

The rearrangement joins TRBV18 to TRBJ2-3, with 8 bases lining up with TRBD2. J was trimmed by 2 bases and V by 5 bases; bases with no gene match: 9. From germline, CDR1 is KGHSH and CDR2 LQKENI. The CDR3 has 16 residues. CDR3 bases: TGTGCCAGCTCAGGCTTAGCGGGGACTTCCACAGATACGCAGTATTTT. The encoded protein is CASSGLAGTSTDTQYF.